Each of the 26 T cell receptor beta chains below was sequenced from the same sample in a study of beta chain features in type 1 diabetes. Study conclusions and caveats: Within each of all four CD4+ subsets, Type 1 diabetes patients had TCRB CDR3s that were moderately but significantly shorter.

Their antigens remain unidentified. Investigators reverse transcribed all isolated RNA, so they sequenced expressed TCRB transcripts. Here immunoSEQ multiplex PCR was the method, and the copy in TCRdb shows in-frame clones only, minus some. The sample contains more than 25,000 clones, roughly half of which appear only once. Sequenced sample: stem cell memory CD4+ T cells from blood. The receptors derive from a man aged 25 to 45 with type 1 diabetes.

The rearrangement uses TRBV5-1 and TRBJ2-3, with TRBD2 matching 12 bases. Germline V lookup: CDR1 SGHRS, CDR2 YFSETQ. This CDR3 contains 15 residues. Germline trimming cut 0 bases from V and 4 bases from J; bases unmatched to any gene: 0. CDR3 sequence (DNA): TGCGCCAGCAGCTTGGGACTAGCGGGGGCAGATACGCAGTATTTT. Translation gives CASSLGLAGADTQYF. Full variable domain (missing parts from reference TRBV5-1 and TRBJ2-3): KAGVTQTPRYLIKTRGQQVTLSCSPISGHRSVSWYQQTPGQGLQFLFEYFSETQRNKGNFPGRFSGRQFSNSRSEMNVSTLELGDSALYLCASSLGLAGADTQYFGPGTRLTVL.

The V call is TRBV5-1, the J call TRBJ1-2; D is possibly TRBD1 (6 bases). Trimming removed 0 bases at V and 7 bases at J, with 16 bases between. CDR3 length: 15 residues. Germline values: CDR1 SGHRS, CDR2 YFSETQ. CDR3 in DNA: TGCGCCAGCAGCTTGGCGGGGGGGCGTCGCAGTGGCTACACCTTC. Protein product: CASSLAGGRRSGYTF.

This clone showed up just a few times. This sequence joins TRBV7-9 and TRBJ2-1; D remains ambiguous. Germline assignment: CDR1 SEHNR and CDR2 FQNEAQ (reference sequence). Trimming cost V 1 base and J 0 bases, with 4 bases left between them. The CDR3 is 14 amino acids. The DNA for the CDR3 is TGTGCCAGCAGCTTAGTCAGCTCCTACAATGAGCAGTTCTTC. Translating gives CASSLVSSYNEQFF.

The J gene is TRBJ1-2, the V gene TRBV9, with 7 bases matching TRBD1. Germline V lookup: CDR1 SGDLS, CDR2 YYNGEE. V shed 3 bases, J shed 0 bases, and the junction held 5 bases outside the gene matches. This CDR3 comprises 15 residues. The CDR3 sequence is CASSALQGTNYGYTF. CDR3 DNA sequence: TGTGCCAGCAGCGCCTTACAGGGGACTAACTATGGCTACACCTTC.

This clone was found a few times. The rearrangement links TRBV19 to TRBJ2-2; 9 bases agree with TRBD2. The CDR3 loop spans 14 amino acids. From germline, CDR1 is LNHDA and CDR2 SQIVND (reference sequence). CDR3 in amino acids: CVAGGNANTGELFF. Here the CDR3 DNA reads TGTGTCGCGGGGGGGAATGCGAACACCGGGGAGCTGTTTTTT. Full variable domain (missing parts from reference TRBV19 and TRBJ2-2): DGGITQSPKYLFRKEGQNVTLSCEQNLNHDAMYWYRQDPGQGLRLIYYSQIVNDFQKGDIAEGYSVSREKKESFPLTVTSAQKNPTAFYLCVAGGNANTGELFFGEGSRLTVL.

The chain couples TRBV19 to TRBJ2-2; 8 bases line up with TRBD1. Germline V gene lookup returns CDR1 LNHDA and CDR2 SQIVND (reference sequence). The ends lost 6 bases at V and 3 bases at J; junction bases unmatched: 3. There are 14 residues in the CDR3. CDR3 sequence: CASRHRGDTGELFF. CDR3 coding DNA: TGTGCCAGTAGACACAGGGGGGACACCGGGGAGCTGTTTTTT.

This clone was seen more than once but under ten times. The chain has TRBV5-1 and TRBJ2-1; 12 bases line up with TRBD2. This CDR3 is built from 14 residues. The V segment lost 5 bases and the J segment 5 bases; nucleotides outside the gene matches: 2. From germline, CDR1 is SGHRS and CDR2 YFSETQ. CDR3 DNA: TGCGCCAGCAGGCGACTAGCGGGGGACAATGAGCAGTTCTTC. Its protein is CASRRLAGDNEQFF.

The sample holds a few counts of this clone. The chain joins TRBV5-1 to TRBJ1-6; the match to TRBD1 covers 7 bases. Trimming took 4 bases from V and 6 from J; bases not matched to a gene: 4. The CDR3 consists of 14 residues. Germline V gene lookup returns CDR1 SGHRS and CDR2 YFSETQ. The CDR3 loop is CASSMGQSNSPLHF. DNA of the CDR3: TGCGCCAGCAGCATGGGACAGAGTAATTCACCCCTCCACTTT.

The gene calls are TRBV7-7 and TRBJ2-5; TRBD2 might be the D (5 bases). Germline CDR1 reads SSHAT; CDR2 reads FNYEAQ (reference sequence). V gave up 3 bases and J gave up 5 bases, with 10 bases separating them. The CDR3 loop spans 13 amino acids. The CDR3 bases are TGTGCCAGCAGCTTCCAGGAGGTGGAGACCCAGTACTTC. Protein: CASSFQEVETQYF.

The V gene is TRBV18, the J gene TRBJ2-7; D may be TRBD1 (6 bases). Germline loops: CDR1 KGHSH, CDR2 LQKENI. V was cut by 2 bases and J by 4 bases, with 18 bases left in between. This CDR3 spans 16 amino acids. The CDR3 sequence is CASSPVNGGVRYEQYF. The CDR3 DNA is TGTGCCAGCTCACCAGTTAATGGGGGCGTTCGATACGAGCAGTACTTC.

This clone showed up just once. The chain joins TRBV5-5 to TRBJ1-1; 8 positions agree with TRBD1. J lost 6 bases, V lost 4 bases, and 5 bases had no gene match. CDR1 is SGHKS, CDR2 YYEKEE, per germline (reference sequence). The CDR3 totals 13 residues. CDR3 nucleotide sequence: TGTGCCAGCAGCGTGGACAGGGTGCCTGAAGCTTTCTTT. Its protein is CASSVDRVPEAFF.

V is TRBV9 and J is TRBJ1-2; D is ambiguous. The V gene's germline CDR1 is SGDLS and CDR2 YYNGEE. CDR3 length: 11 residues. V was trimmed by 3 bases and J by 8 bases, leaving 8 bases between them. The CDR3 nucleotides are TGTGCCAGCAGCGCGGGTGGCGGCTACACCTTC. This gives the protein CASSAGGGYTF.

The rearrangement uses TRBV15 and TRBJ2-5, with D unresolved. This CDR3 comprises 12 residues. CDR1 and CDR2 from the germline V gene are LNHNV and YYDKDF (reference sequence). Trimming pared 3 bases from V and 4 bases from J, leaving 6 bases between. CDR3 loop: CATSSSRETQYF. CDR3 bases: TGTGCCACCAGCAGCAGTCGAGAGACCCAGTACTTC.

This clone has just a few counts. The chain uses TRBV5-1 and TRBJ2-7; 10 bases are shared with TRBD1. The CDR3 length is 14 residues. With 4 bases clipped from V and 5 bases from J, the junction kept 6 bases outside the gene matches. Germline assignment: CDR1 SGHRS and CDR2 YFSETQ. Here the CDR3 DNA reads TGCGCCAGCAGCAGGACAGGGGGTACCCACGAGCAGTACTTC. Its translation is CASSRTGGTHEQYF.

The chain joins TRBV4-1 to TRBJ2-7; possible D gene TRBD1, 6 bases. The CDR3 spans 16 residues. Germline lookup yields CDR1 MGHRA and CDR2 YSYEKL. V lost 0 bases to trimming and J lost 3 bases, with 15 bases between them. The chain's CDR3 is CASSQDAGTPSYEQYF. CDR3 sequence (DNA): TGCGCCAGCAGCCAAGATGCAGGGACACCGAGCTACGAGCAGTACTTC.

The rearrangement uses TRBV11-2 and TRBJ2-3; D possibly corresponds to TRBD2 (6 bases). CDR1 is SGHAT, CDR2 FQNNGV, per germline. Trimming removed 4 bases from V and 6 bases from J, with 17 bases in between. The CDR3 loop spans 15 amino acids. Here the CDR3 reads CASSSSLRDSDTQYF. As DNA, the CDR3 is TGTGCCAGCAGCTCCTCGCTTCGGGACTCGGATACGCAGTATTTT. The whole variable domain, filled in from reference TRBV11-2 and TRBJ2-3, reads EAGVAQSPRYKIIEKRQSVAFWCNPISGHATLYWYQQILGQGPKLLIQFQNNGVVDDSQLPKDRFSAERLKGVDSTLKIQPAKLEDSAVYLCASSSSLRDSDTQYFGPGTRLTVL.

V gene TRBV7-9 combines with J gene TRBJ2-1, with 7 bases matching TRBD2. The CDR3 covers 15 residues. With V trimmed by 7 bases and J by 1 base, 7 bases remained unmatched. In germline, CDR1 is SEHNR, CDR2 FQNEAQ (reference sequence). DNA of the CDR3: TGTGCCAGCACCCGGGGGGTTGTGTCCTACAATGAGCAGTTCTTC. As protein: CASTRGVVSYNEQFF.

The chain's CDR3 is CASSARDRNTEAFF. The CDR3, as DNA: TGTGCCAGCAGCGCCCGGGACAGGAACACTGAAGCTTTCTTT. The V and J genes are TRBV13 and TRBJ1-1, with 7 bases that match TRBD1. The germline gives CDR1 PRHDT, CDR2 FYEKMQ (reference sequence). The ends lost 5 bases at V and 1 base at J; junction bases unmatched: 4. This CDR3 has 14 amino acids.

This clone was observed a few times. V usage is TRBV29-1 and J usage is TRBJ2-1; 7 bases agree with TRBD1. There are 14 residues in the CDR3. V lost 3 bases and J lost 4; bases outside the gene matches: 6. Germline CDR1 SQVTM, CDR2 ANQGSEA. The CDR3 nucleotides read TGCAGCGTTGAGGCAGTCAGGGGGTACAATGAGCAGTTCTTC. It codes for CSVEAVRGYNEQFF.

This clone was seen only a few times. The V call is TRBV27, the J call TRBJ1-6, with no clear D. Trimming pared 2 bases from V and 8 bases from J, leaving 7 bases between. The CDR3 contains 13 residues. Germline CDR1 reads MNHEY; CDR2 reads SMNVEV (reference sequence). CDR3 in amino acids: CASSLQRDSPLHF. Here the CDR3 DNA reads TGTGCCAGCAGTTTACAGCGGGATTCACCCCTCCACTTT.

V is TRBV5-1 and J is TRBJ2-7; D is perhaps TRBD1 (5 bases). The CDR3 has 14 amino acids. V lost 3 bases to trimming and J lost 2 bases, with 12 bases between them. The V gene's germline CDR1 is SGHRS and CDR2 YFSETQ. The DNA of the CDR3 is TGCGCCAGCAGCTCCGGACAAGGCACCTACGAGCAGTACTTC. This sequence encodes CASSSGQGTYEQYF.

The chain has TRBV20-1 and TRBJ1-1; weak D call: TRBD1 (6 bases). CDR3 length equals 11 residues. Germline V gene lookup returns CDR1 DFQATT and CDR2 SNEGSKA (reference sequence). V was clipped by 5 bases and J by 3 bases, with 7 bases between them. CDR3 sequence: CSARQDTEAFF. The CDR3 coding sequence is TGCAGTGCTCGACAGGACACTGAAGCTTTCTTT.

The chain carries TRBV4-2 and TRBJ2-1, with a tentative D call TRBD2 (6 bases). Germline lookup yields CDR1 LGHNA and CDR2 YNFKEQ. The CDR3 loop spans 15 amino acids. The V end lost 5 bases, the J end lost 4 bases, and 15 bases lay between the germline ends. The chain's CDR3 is CASSFGGNPYNEQFF. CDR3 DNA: TGTGCCAGCAGCTTCGGGGGAAATCCATACAATGAGCAGTTCTTC.

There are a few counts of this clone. CDR3 DNA: TGCGCCAGCTCCCCGGGGTCCAGGGGCGATGAGCAGTTCTTC. As protein: CASSPGSRGDEQFF. The rearrangement uses TRBV5-1 and TRBJ2-1; D may be TRBD1 (6 bases). The CDR3 is made up of 14 amino acids. Germline V gene data show CDR1 as SGHRS and CDR2 as YFSETQ. The V gene lost 7 bases and the J gene lost 8 bases, with 19 bases spanning the gap. The full variable domain, rest sourced from reference TRBV5-1 and TRBJ2-1, is KAGVTQTPRYLIKTRGQQVTLSCSPISGHRSVSWYQQTPGQGLQFLFEYFSETQRNKGNFPGRFSGRQFSNSRSEMNVSTLELGDSALYLCASSPGSRGDEQFFGPGTRLTVL.

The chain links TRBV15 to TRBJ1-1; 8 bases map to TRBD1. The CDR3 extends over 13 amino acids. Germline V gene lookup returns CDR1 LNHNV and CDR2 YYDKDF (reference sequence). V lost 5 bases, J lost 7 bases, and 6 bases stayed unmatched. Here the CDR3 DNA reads TGTGCCACCAGCCAGATTGGACAGGGTGAAGCTTTCTTT. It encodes CATSQIGQGEAFF.

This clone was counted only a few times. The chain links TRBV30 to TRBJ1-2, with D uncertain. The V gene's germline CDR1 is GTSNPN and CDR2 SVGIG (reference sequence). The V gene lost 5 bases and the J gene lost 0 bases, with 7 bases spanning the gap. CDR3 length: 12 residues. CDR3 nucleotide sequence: TGTGCCTGGGACCTAGCTAACTATGGCTACACCTTC. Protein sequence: CAWDLANYGYTF.